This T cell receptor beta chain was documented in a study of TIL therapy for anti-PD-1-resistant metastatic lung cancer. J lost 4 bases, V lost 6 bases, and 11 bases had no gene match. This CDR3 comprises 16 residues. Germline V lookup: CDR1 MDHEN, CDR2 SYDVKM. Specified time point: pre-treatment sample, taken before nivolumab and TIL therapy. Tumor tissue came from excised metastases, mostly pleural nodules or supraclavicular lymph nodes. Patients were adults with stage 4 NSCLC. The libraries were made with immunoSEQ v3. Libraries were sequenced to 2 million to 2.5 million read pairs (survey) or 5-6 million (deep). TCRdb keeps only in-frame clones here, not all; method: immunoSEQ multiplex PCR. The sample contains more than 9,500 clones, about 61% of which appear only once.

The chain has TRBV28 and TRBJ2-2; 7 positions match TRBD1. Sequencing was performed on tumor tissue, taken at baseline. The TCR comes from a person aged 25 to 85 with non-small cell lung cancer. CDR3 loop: CASRSHGTAITGELFF. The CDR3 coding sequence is TGTGCCAGCAGGAGCCACGGGACAGCCATCACCGGGGAGCTGTTTTTT.